This T cell receptor (beta chain) comes out of a study of memory CD4+ T cells and cytomegalovirus serostatus. Profiled with immunoSEQ multiplex PCR; TCRdb holds only in-frame clones, not every one. The sample lists 56,000 or so clones, around 80% occurring once. Single viable CD3+CD4+CD8-CD45RO+ cells were sorted as the memory CD4+ T cells. Trimming cost V 8 bases and J 2 bases, with 19 bases left between them. Germline V gives CDR1 MDHEN, CDR2 SYDVKM. The CDR3 sequence is 16 residues long. This sequence joins TRBV28 and TRBJ1-5; D is ambiguous. The origin of this receptor is an adult in good health and CMV-seronegative. The sequencing input was memory CD4+ T cells from blood. CDR3 region: CASEPGPLLGNQPQHF. The CDR3 DNA sequence: TGTGCCAGCGAACCGGGCCCCCTTCTCGGCAATCAGCCCCAGCATTTT.